This T cell receptor beta chain was documented in a study of T-cell reconstitution after alpha-beta-depleted transplantation in children (dated by TCRdb to 2016 to 2017). In terms of the full investigation: Using TCR repertoire profiling, the study followed T-cell immune reconstitution in a quantitative way in children after TCRalphabeta/CD19-depleted allogeneic hematopoietic cell transplantation. General conclusions and limits of the study: The apparently early alphabetaT-cell count recovery about two months after transplant was reportedly dependent on only several hundred rapidly expanded clones derived from non-depleted graft cells. The high TCRbeta diversity at day 60 in some patients was ascribed to recipient T cells and intrathymic progenitors that had survived conditioning. Over the following months the frequencies of hyperexpanded clones went down, and after one year T-cell counts and TCRbeta diversity were mostly credited to newly produced T cells.

Reading the germline V gene gives CDR1 SGHDT and CDR2 YYEEEE. Including cysteine and phenylalanine, the CDR3 has 16 amino acids. Just CDR3 DNA is preserved here, 48 bases in frame from base 1. V sheds 2 bases and J sheds 0 bases, leaving 14 bases between their ends. About this clonotype itself: It lacks a known antigen. Base quality data are lacking; no much larger clone is found one base away.

Library construction relied on PCR. Sequencing was carried out with an Illumina HiSeq 2500. Molecular barcoding was employed in the preparation of TCR libraries, with unique molecular identifiers being used to normalize TCRbeta repertoire quantification. TCRdb reran the public reads through fastp at Q25 and MiXCR, keeping productive beta chains. Under each unique CDR3 protein, matching rows form one entry showing the most common genes and DNA. The sample yields about 980,000 distinct CDR3 sequences; about 29% were counted once. Approximately 30% of the sample belongs to the ten largest clones. The treatment or condition tag for this specimen amounts to: allogeneic hematopoietic cell transplantation with graft depleted of TCRalphabeta T cells and CD19 B cells. TCRalphabeta/CD19-depleted allogeneic hematopoietic cell grafts were given to the transplant recipients, all of whom were children.

The chain uses TRBV5-6 and TRBJ1-2, with no confidently assigned D gene. The clonotype comes from a boy in the first two years of life who had a stem cell transplant for SCID, so the T cells may come from the graft donor. Source: PBMCs, mostly from graft donor cells, taken 360 days after TCRalphabeta/CD19-depleted stem cell transplant. The CDR3 reads CASSLPDGSTNYGYTF. The DNA is TGTGCCAGCAGCTTACCTGACGGATCAACTAACTATGGCTACACCTTC.